The 30 T cell receptor beta chains presented below share a single source sample, sequenced in a study of blood T cell repertoires in COVID-19. Sequencing used immunoSEQ multiplex PCR; TCRdb keeps in-frame clones, though not all of them. The sample records 30,000 to 40,000 clones, roughly 80% being singletons. Sequenced input: peripheral blood. The source is a man aged 45-65 years with active COVID-19.

This clone was observed once. As DNA, the CDR3 is TGTGCCAGCAGGGACAGGGGTGGCACAGATACGCAGTATTTT. Translating it yields CASRDRGGTDTQYF. The V gene is TRBV2, the J gene TRBJ2-3; 9 bases map to TRBD1. The CDR3 is 14 residues long. The V and J ends lost 6 bases and 1 base, in that order; junction bases with no gene match: 2. Germline CDR1 is SNHLY and CDR2 is FYNNEI.

V is TRBV2 and J is TRBJ2-1; D is uncertain. Trimming cost V 8 bases and J 4 bases, with 18 bases left between them. Germline lookup yields CDR1 SNHLY and CDR2 FYNNEI. The CDR3 runs 15 residues. The DNA of the CDR3 is TGTGCCAGCGAAGCAAGCCCCGGTTCGTACAATGAGCAGTTCTTC. This encodes CASEASPGSYNEQFF.

The chain joins TRBV7-8 to TRBJ1-5; 7 bases agree with TRBD1. The CDR3 is 14 residues long. Germline CDR1 SGHVS, CDR2 FQNEAQ. V lost 4 bases and J lost 2; bases outside the gene matches: 2. The DNA for the CDR3 is TGTGCCAGCAGCTCTCAGGGGGGCAATCAGCCCCAGCATTTT. Translated: CASSSQGGNQPQHF.

This clone was found once. The CDR3 spells CASSLSPGVETQYF. The CDR3 DNA is TGTGCCAGCAGCTTGAGTCCAGGGGTAGAGACCCAGTACTTC. The gene calls are TRBV5-5 and TRBJ2-5; a weak D match, TRBD1 (6 bases). Deletions cut 1 base from V and 4 bases from J, with 11 bases between. The V gene's germline CDR1 is SGHKS and CDR2 YYEKEE (reference sequence). The CDR3 consists of 14 residues.

The chain has TRBV5-5 and TRBJ2-7, with D tentatively TRBD2 (5 bases). The CDR3 runs 14 residues. The germline V and J ends were trimmed by 4 bases and 1 base, with 12 bases remaining between them. CDR1 is SGHKS, CDR2 YYEKEE, per germline (reference sequence). CDR3 coding DNA: TGTGCCAGCAGCCCCCTGCGCGGGTCCTACGAGCAGTACTTC. Its protein is CASSPLRGSYEQYF.

V gene TRBV18 combines with J gene TRBJ1-1; 7 nucleotides match TRBD1. The CDR3 totals 13 residues. In germline, CDR1 is KGHSH, CDR2 LQKENI. Unmatched junction bases numbered 5, after V lost 3 bases and J lost 7 bases. This chain's CDR3 is CASSPTGAGEAFF. CDR3 nucleotide sequence: TGTGCCAGCTCACCTACAGGGGCTGGTGAAGCTTTCTTT. Looking up the rest from reference TRBV18 and TRBJ1-1 gives the full variable domain: NAGVMQNPRHLVRRRGQEARLRCSPMKGHSHVYWYRQLPEEGLKFMVYLQKENIIDESGMPKERFSAEFPKEGPSILRIQQVVRGDSAAYFCASSPTGAGEAFFGQGTRLTVV.

The chain couples TRBV3-1 (or the pseudogene TRBV3-2) to TRBJ2-3; no clear D. CDR3 size: 11 residues. Trimming stripped 4 bases from V and 5 bases from J, with 4 bases between. CDR1 and CDR2 from the germline V gene are LGHDT and YNNKEL (reference sequence). This CDR3 reads CASSPQDTQYF. The CDR3 DNA is TGTGCCAGCAGCCCCCAAGATACGCAGTATTTT.

The genes are TRBV5-4 and TRBJ1-2; 7 nucleotides agree with TRBD1. Germline-derived CDR1 and CDR2 are SGHNT and YYREEE (reference sequence). This CDR3 region has 15 residues. Losses at the gene ends were 4 bases for V and 2 bases for J; bases not matched to a gene: 8. The CDR3 nucleotides are TGTGCCAGCAGCAGACAGGGAATTAGGAACTATGGCTACACCTTC. This sequence encodes CASSRQGIRNYGYTF.

The genes are TRBV29-1 and TRBJ2-3; 11 positions agree with TRBD2. The CDR3 consists of 15 residues. Germline loops: CDR1 SQVTM, CDR2 ANQGSEA. V trimming: 6 bases; J trimming: 2 bases; junction bases outside the gene matches: 7. CDR3 in DNA: TGCAGCGTCGTTCCGACTAGCGGGGACACAGATACGCAGTATTTT. Translation: CSVVPTSGDTDTQYF.

CDR3 loop: CASSKEWGGTGVIYEQYF. In DNA, the CDR3 is TGTGCCAGCAGCAAAGAATGGGGTGGGACAGGGGTAATCTACGAGCAGTACTTC. The chain combines TRBV21-1 with TRBJ2-7; the D call of TRBD1 is as the table states it, not checked on the DNA. TRBV21-1 is tagged as a pseudogene. This CDR3 has 18 residues.

Only one count was recorded for this clone. The gene calls are TRBV20-1 and TRBJ1-2; D remains unclear. V lost 2 bases to trimming and J lost 7 bases, with 8 bases between them. The CDR3 is 11 residues long. From germline, CDR1 is DFQATT and CDR2 SNEGSKA (reference sequence). The CDR3 DNA reads TGCAGTGCTAGACTCGGGATTGGCTACACCTTC. Its translation: CSARLGIGYTF.

The chain has TRBV7-7 and TRBJ1-4, with a weak D call TRBD1 (6 bases). CDR3 length: 13 residues. Germline values: CDR1 SSHAT, CDR2 FNYEAQ (reference sequence). Trimming shortened V by 10 bases and J by 3 bases, and 12 bases separated the two germline ends. Here the CDR3 reads CATSTGSNEKLFF. The CDR3 DNA sequence: TGTGCCACCTCGACAGGTTCTAATGAAAAACTGTTTTTT.

The rearrangement uses TRBV10-3 and TRBJ2-1; D may be TRBD1 (6 bases). This CDR3 region has 14 residues. In germline, CDR1 is ENHRY, CDR2 SYGVKD. V was cut by 4 bases and J by 3 bases, with 10 bases left in between. CDR3 coding DNA: TGTGCCATCAGTGTGGCAGGGGACTACAATGAGCAGTTCTTC. Its protein is CAISVAGDYNEQFF.

The chain recombines TRBV9 with TRBJ1-3, with 8 bases identical to TRBD1. There are 17 residues in the CDR3. Trimming removed 4 bases from V and 3 bases from J; junction bases left unmatched: 12. Germline V lookup: CDR1 SGDLS, CDR2 YYNGEE. The DNA for the CDR3 is TGTGCCAGCAGCCCCACCCCAGGGGGGACAGGTGGAAACACCATATATTTT. Protein: CASSPTPGGTGGNTIYF.

The chain has TRBV2 and TRBJ1-5; perhaps TRBD1 as D (6 bases). The CDR3 totals 14 residues. Trimming removed 6 bases at V and 0 bases at J, with 9 bases between. CDR1 SNHLY and CDR2 FYNNEI come from the germline V gene. The CDR3 loop is CASRQGNSNQPQHF. CDR3 sequence (DNA): TGTGCCAGCAGACAGGGCAATAGCAATCAGCCCCAGCATTTT.

V gene TRBV7-9 combines with J gene TRBJ2-5; 13 bases align to TRBD2. Losses at the gene ends were 5 bases for V and 5 bases for J; bases not matched to a gene: 2. The CDR3 loop spans 14 amino acids. Germline V gene lookup returns CDR1 SEHNR and CDR2 FQNEAQ (reference sequence). In DNA, the CDR3 is TGTGCCAGCAGCGGGGGACTAGCGGGGGAGACCCAGTACTTC. It yields the protein CASSGGLAGETQYF.

The rearrangement joins TRBV5-1 to TRBJ2-7, with D unclear. The germline V gene has CDR1 SGHRS and CDR2 YFSETQ. The length of the CDR3 is 13 residues. V lost 4 bases to trimming and J lost 0 bases, with 8 bases between them. The CDR3 sequence: CASSLISSYEQYF. CDR3 in DNA: TGCGCCAGCAGCCTCATTAGCTCCTACGAGCAGTACTTC.

This rearrangement joins TRBV7-8 to TRBJ2-7; D gene ambiguous. CDR1 SGHVS and CDR2 FQNEAQ come from the germline V gene. Trimming cost V 1 base and J 2 bases, with 9 bases left between them. This CDR3 has 14 residues. The CDR3 loop is CASSLDRTAYEQYF. DNA of the CDR3: TGTGCCAGCAGCTTAGATCGTACAGCCTACGAGCAGTACTTC.

The V gene is TRBV18, the J gene TRBJ1-4; D unclear. CDR1 and CDR2 from the germline V gene are KGHSH and LQKENI. This CDR3 contains 14 residues. V was cut by 1 base and J by 1 base, with 4 bases left in between. CDR3 bases: TGTGCCAGCTCACCACTCAGAACTAATGAAAAACTGTTTTTT. Translated: CASSPLRTNEKLFF.

This chain uses TRBV18 with TRBJ1-6, with 7 nucleotides matching TRBD1. The CDR3 contains 14 residues. Losses at the gene ends were 5 bases for V and 8 bases for J; bases not matched to a gene: 6. Germline CDR1 and CDR2: KGHSH and LQKENI. CDR3 nucleotide sequence: TGTGCCAGCTCAGCGACAGGGAGCGATTCACCCCTCCACTTT. Amino acid sequence: CASSATGSDSPLHF.

This clone was seen just once. The V and J genes are TRBV6-2 or TRBV6-3 and TRBJ2-5; D may be TRBD2 (6 bases). Trimming took off 4 bases at V and 2 bases at J, with 14 bases between the two ends. CDR1 and CDR2 from the germline V gene are MNHEY and SVGEGT. The CDR3 extends over 15 amino acids. This chain's CDR3 is CASSSDSGVQETQYF. The CDR3 nucleotides read TGTGCCAGCAGTTCGGATTCGGGGGTTCAAGAGACCCAGTACTTC.

The gene calls are TRBV4-1 and TRBJ2-3, with D possibly TRBD2 on 6 matching bases. CDR3 length: 16 residues. Germline lookup yields CDR1 MGHRA and CDR2 YSYEKL. V lost 4 bases, J lost 3 bases, and 17 bases lay in between. The CDR3 DNA reads TGCGCCAGCAGCCCCCCCGGGGGAGCAAGTACAGATACGCAGTATTTT. Amino acid sequence: CASSPPGGASTDTQYF.

This clone was seen only a few times. CDR3 region: CASRSTGTVFEAFF. CDR3 nucleotides: TGTGCCAGCAGGTCGACGGGGACAGTGTTTGAAGCTTTCTTT. The chain carries TRBV27 and TRBJ1-1; 7 nucleotides align to TRBD1. Germline loops: CDR1 MNHEY, CDR2 SMNVEV (reference sequence). Trimming cost V 6 bases and J 7 bases; bases outside gene matches: 11. The CDR3 runs 14 residues.

The chain combines TRBV29-1 with TRBJ2-5; D not resolved. The V end lost 4 bases, the J end lost 5 bases, and 11 bases lay between the germline ends. The CDR3 loop spans 12 amino acids. Germline loops: CDR1 SQVTM, CDR2 ANQGSEA. DNA of the CDR3: TGCAGCGTTGGTAGTCTTATGGAGACCCAGTACTTC. Protein: CSVGSLMETQYF.

The CDR3 DNA sequence: TGCGCCAGCAGCCAAACCGGGACAGGTACCTACGAGCAGTACTTC. It translates to CASSQTGTGTYEQYF. The chain is built from TRBV4-1 and TRBJ2-7, with TRBD1 matching over 8 bases. V lost 2 bases, J lost 2 bases, and 5 bases stayed unmatched. The length of the CDR3 is 15 residues. Germline lookup yields CDR1 MGHRA and CDR2 YSYEKL.

The CDR3 loop reads CASSQGSGQGAKDTQYF. Written as DNA, the CDR3 is TGTGCCAGCAGCCAAGGCTCCGGACAGGGGGCAAAGGATACGCAGTATTTT. The genes are TRBV3-1 (or the pseudogene TRBV3-2) and TRBJ2-3; 11 positions match TRBD1. Germline values: CDR1 LGHDT, CDR2 YNNKEL (reference sequence). This CDR3 is built from 17 residues. Germline trimming cut 1 base from V and 6 bases from J; bases unmatched to any gene: 9.

This clone was recorded only once. The genes are TRBV5-6 and TRBJ2-7; 11 nucleotides match TRBD2. Looked up from germline, CDR1 is SGHDT and CDR2 is YYEEEE. The V gene end was trimmed by 5 bases and the J gene end by 0 bases; junction bases not matched to a gene: 4. This CDR3 has 15 residues. The CDR3 loop reads CASSSLAGASYEQYF. CDR3 nucleotide sequence: TGTGCCAGCAGTTCACTAGCGGGGGCCTCCTACGAGCAGTACTTC.

The rearrangement uses TRBV27 and TRBJ1-1, with a tentative D call TRBD1 (6 bases). V shed 2 bases and J shed 7 bases, with 11 bases lying between them. CDR3 size: 13 residues. CDR1 and CDR2 from the germline V gene are MNHEY and SMNVEV (reference sequence). CDR3 coding DNA: TGTGCCAGCAGTTTAGGAAGAGGGGGTGAAGCTTTCTTT. The encoded protein is CASSLGRGGEAFF.

This clone was counted a single time. This chain uses TRBV14 with TRBJ2-2; 8 bases are a match to TRBD1. V dropped 4 bases and J dropped 4; count of bases not matched to a gene: 5. CDR3 size: 15 residues. CDR1 and CDR2 (germline): SGHDN, FVKESK. The chain's CDR3 is CASSPTTGGTGELFF. The CDR3 coding sequence is TGTGCCAGCAGCCCCACCACAGGGGGCACCGGGGAGCTGTTTTTT.

The V call is TRBV18, the J call TRBJ2-7; 12 positions agree with TRBD2. The CDR3 sequence is 17 residues long. V shed 5 bases and J 1 base; nucleotides not matched to a gene: 9. Per germline, CDR1 KGHSH and CDR2 LQKENI. CDR3 loop: CASSFGLAGGPSYEQYF. In DNA form, the CDR3 reads TGTGCCAGCTCATTCGGGCTAGCGGGGGGGCCGTCCTACGAGCAGTACTTC.